This T cell receptor (beta chain) was captured in a study of CD4+ T cells in melanoma. A note on this clone: Its antigen is still unknown.

Germline V lookup: CDR1 SEHNR, CDR2 FQNEAQ (reference sequence). V lost 5 bases and J lost 0, with 10 bases in between. The CDR3 is 14 amino acids. Findings of the study overall: A reported correlation linked neoantigen-specific CD4+ T cells to CD8+, macrophage and B cell function.

Data came from immunoSEQ multiplex PCR; TCRdb stores just in-frame clones and leaves some out. The sample includes nearly 50,000 clones, 80% to 90% of them seen just once. The sequence came from a human donor with melanoma. The rearrangement uses TRBV7-9 and TRBJ1-1, with D tentatively TRBD1 (6 bases). Sequencing was carried out using peripheral blood. Here the CDR3 reads CASSRTAMNTEAFF. The DNA of the CDR3 is TGTGCCAGCAGCCGGACAGCGATGAACACTGAAGCTTTCTTT.